A selection of T cell receptor beta chains follows, all from one sample in a study of blood T cell repertoires in COVID-19. Produced via immunoSEQ multiplex PCR; TCRdb's table is partial and in-frame only. The sample yields 68,000 or so clones, 79% seen once. Material for sequencing was peripheral blood. The receptor source for this set is a woman between 50 and 59 years old with acute or convalescent COVID-19. CDR3s include the opening cysteine and the closing phenylalanine or tryptophan. The order of the fields is CDR3 protein, CDR3 DNA, D gene, clone size, J gene, V gene. D genes are given only for firm matches. Only part of the rows carry a size: once, few, many, or a class if the clone is expanded.

CASTPPTGQETQYF,TGTGCCAGCACCCCTCCCACGGGACAAGAGACCCAGTACTTC,NA,NA,TRBJ2-5,TRBV6-5
CASSLDIGQGFEKLFF,TGTGCCAGCAGCTTAGATATTGGACAGGGTTTCGAAAAACTGTTTTTT,TRBD1,NA,TRBJ1-4,TRBV7-6
CASSEITSGREMYEQYF,TGTGCCAGCAGCGAGATAACCAGCGGGAGGGAAATGTACGAGCAGTACTTC,TRBD2,NA,TRBJ2-7,TRBV5-8
CAWNTRTSGNYNEQFF,TGTGCCTGGAACACCAGGACTAGCGGTAACTACAATGAGCAGTTCTTC,TRBD2,NA,TRBJ2-1,TRBV30
CASSEEQGGGNTIYF,TGTGCCAGCAGCGAGGAACAGGGGGGTGGAAACACCATATATTTT,TRBD1,once,TRBJ1-3,TRBV9
CASSLTYPPGYNSPLHF,TGTGCCAGCAGCCTAACTTACCCCCCGGGGTATAATTCACCCCTCCACTTT,NA,few,TRBJ1-6,TRBV14
CASSLTGFRDEQYF,TGCGCCAGCAGCCTCACAGGGTTTAGGGACGAGCAGTACTTC,NA,NA,TRBJ2-7,TRBV5-1
CSVAGGDEKLFF,TGCAGCGTTGCAGGGGGCGACGAAAAACTGTTTTTT,TRBD1,NA,TRBJ1-4,TRBV29-1
CASSSSPGTSGTKWDQETQYF,TGTGCCAGCAGCAGTTCCCCCGGGACTAGCGGGACGAAGTGGGACCAAGAGACCCAGTACTTC,TRBD2,once,TRBJ2-5,TRBV7-8
CASSERGAAYNEQFF,TGTGCCAGCAGTGAACGGGGGGCGGCCTACAATGAGCAGTTCTTC,NA,NA,TRBJ2-1,TRBV2
CSTFRDTQYF,TGCAGCACCTTCAGGGATACGCAGTATTTT,NA,NA,TRBJ2-3,TRBV20-1
CASSRTGALSESQYF,TGCGCCAGCAGCAGAACAGGGGCTCTGAGTGAGTCCCAGTACTTC,TRBD1,NA,TRBJ2-5,TRBV5-1
CASRDRVANTEAFF,TGTGCCAGCAGGGACAGGGTCGCGAACACTGAAGCTTTCTTT,TRBD1,NA,TRBJ1-1,TRBV2
CAWSVAGTQYF,TGTGCCTGGAGTGTAGCGGGTACGCAGTATTTT,NA,once,TRBJ2-3,TRBV30
CASSQQGSSPLHF,TGTGCCAGCAGCCAACAGGGTTCCTCACCCCTCCACTTT,NA,once,TRBJ1-6,TRBV14
CASSRQGLNQPQHF,TGTGCCAGCAGTCGACAGGGTCTCAATCAGCCCCAGCATTTT,TRBD1,NA,TRBJ1-5,TRBV6-2/TRBV6-3
CASSSPRDTDTGELFF,TGTGCCAGCAGCTCACCCCGGGACACAGACACCGGGGAGCTGTTTTTT,NA,NA,TRBJ2-2,TRBV9
CASRDGGTEAFF,TGTGCCAGCAGGGATGGCGGCACTGAAGCTTTCTTT,NA,few,TRBJ1-1,TRBV12-3/TRBV12-4
CSASEGGTQYF,TGCAGTGCTAGTGAAGGGGGGACCCAGTACTTC,NA,NA,TRBJ2-5,TRBV20-1
CASRTGATYGYTF,TGTGCCAGCAGAACAGGGGCGACCTATGGCTACACCTTC,TRBD1,NA,TRBJ1-2,TRBV6-5